This T cell receptor beta chain comes out of a study of vaccination effects on CD4 cells after COVID-19. Study-level information: Each participant was administered two doses of either the BNT162b2 or the mRNA-1273 vaccine.

With 2 bases clipped from V and 3 bases from J, the junction kept 7 bases outside the gene matches. The germline V gene encodes CDR1 SGHVS and CDR2 FQNEAQ. The CDR3 length is 17 residues. Here immunoSEQ multiplex PCR was the method, and the copy in TCRdb shows in-frame clones only, minus some. The table has about 20,000 clones, approximately 70% seen once. As for this clone: What it binds is unknown.

General observations from the study: The authors studied few convalescent patients and collected no early post-infection timepoints.

Expansion of antigen-specific CD4+ T cells with viral peptide pools was carried out by the ViraFEST assay before sequencing. The authors isolated CD4+ T cells after less than eleven days of culture. All vaccine recipients tested negative for nucleocapsid antibodies and had never contracted SARS-CoV-2 infection. At days 3 and 7, half of the medium was exchanged for IL-2 medium. The receptor was derived from a human donor who received a COVID-19 vaccine. The source was CD4+ T cells from PBMCs cultured with HCoV-NL63 spike peptides, collected before COVID-19 vaccination. The rearrangement joins TRBV7-8 to TRBJ1-4, with 9 positions matching TRBD1. CDR3 sequence: CASSLKTGQGSNEKLFF. The CDR3, as DNA: TGTGCCAGCAGCTTAAAAACGGGACAGGGCTCTAATGAAAAACTGTTTTTT.